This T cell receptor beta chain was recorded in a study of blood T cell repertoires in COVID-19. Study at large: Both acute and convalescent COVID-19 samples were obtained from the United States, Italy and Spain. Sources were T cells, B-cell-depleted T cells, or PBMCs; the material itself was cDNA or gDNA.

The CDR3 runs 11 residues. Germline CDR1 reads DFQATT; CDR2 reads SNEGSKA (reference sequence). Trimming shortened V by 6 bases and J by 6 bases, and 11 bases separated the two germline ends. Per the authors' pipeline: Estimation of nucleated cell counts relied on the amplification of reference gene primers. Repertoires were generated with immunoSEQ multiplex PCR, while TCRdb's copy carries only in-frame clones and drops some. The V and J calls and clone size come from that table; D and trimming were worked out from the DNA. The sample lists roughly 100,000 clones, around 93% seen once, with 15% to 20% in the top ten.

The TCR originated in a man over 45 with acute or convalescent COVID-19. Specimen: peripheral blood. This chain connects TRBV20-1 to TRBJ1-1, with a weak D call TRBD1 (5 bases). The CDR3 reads CSAAGPPEAFF. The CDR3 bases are TGCAGTGCGGCGGGACCCCCTGAAGCTTTCTTT.